This passage covers 32 T cell receptor beta chains from one sample sequenced in a study of cytomegalovirus exposure and HLA in healthy donors. PCR used 60 Vbeta primers and 13 Jbeta primers. Clones were read by immunoSEQ multiplex PCR, and TCRdb kept only the in-frame ones, dropping some. The table includes more than 80,000 clones, around 75% detected once. Sequenced input: PBMCs. These receptors all stem from a male donor in good health and CMV-seropositive.

V and J are TRBV7-6 and TRBJ2-1, with 10 nucleotides matching TRBD2. CDR3 length: 16 amino acids. Unmatched junction bases numbered 14, after V lost 5 bases and J lost 10 bases. Germline CDR1 and CDR2: SGHVS and FNYEAQ. DNA for the CDR3: TGTGCCAGCAGCCCTGGGTTACTAGCGGGGTTCGGGGAGCAGTTCTTC. Protein sequence: CASSPGLLAGFGEQFF.

The rearrangement links TRBV2 to TRBJ2-5, with a possible D match to TRBD1 (6 bases). Germline values: CDR1 SNHLY, CDR2 FYNNEI. The CDR3 has 15 amino acids. Trimming pared 8 bases from V and 4 bases from J, leaving 20 bases between. The CDR3 DNA follows: TGTGCCAGCTTCTCACAGGGATTAGGCCGAGAGACCCAGTACTTC. Its protein product is CASFSQGLGRETQYF.

This rearrangement joins TRBV19 to TRBJ2-7; D is possibly TRBD1 (6 bases). The CDR3 loop spans 13 amino acids. In germline, CDR1 is LNHDA, CDR2 SQIVND (reference sequence). Trimming pared 6 bases from V and 6 bases from J, leaving 15 bases between. The CDR3 reads CASSPGHPIEQYF. In DNA form, the CDR3 reads TGTGCCAGTAGCCCGGGACACCCCATCGAGCAGTACTTC.

V gene TRBV18 combines with J gene TRBJ1-1; D not resolved. Trimming removed 1 base from V and 4 bases from J, with 16 bases in between. CDR3 length: 16 amino acids. Germline lookup yields CDR1 KGHSH and CDR2 LQKENI. The CDR3 sequence: CASSPQAGSMGTEAFF. As DNA, the CDR3 is TGTGCCAGCTCACCACAGGCCGGGAGTATGGGCACTGAAGCTTTCTTT.

This clone was counted once. The chain uses TRBV9 and TRBJ1-1; 10 positions match TRBD1. Germline V gives CDR1 SGDLS, CDR2 YYNGEE. The junction had 5 bases not matched to a gene; V was cut back by 2 bases and J by 4 bases. The CDR3 has 15 residues. CDR3 in amino acids: CASSVGGTGATEAFF. In DNA form, the CDR3 reads TGTGCCAGCAGCGTGGGTGGGACAGGGGCCACTGAAGCTTTCTTT.

In this sample, this clone turned up a few times. The V call is TRBV5-1, the J call TRBJ2-3, with no clear D. The CDR3 is 18 residues long. Germline V gene sequence: CDR1 SGHRS, CDR2 YFSETQ. V lost 4 bases to trimming and J lost 5 bases, with 26 bases between them. The CDR3 loop is CASSPSFPTSLLGDTQYF. DNA for the CDR3: TGCGCCAGCAGCCCCAGTTTCCCGACATCACTCCTCGGAGATACGCAGTATTTT. Combining the CDR3 with reference TRBV5-1 and TRBJ2-3 gives the whole variable domain KAGVTQTPRYLIKTRGQQVTLSCSPISGHRSVSWYQQTPGQGLQFLFEYFSETQRNKGNFPGRFSGRQFSNSRSEMNVSTLELGDSALYLCASSPSFPTSLLGDTQYFGPGTRLTVL.

The J gene is TRBJ1-1, the V gene TRBV5-6; TRBD1 might be the D (6 bases). Looked up from germline, CDR1 is SGHDT and CDR2 is YYEEEE. V dropped 6 bases and J dropped 1 base, with 19 bases sitting between them. The CDR3 runs to 16 residues. CDR3 region: CASTILGDTRNTEAFF. CDR3 bases: TGTGCCAGCACAATTTTGGGGGACACACGGAACACTGAAGCTTTCTTT.

The chain links TRBV7-2 to TRBJ1-2; D is undetermined. The CDR3 totals 15 residues. The V and J ends lost 5 bases and 5 bases respectively, with 18 bases between them. The V gene's germline CDR1 is SGHTA and CDR2 FQGNSA. CDR3 DNA sequence: TGTGCCAGCAGCCCCCCCCCTCGGGGTGGGTATGGCTACACCTTC. As protein: CASSPPPRGGYGYTF.

The genes are TRBV19 and TRBJ2-7; 7 bases fit TRBD1. The CDR3 covers 14 residues. The V and J ends lost 5 bases and 0 bases, in that order; junction bases with no gene match: 4. Germline lookup yields CDR1 LNHDA and CDR2 SQIVND (reference sequence). CDR3: CASSVRDSSYEQYF. The CDR3 DNA follows: TGTGCCAGTAGTGTCCGGGACAGCTCCTACGAGCAGTACTTC.

The chain is built from TRBV10-2 and TRBJ1-1, with a weak D call TRBD1 (6 bases). Deletions cut 3 bases from V and 8 bases from J, with 13 bases between. The CDR3 sequence is 13 residues long. CDR1 WSHSY and CDR2 SAAADI come from the germline V gene. CDR3 coding DNA: TGCGCCAGCAGTGATTATTTGACAGGAGAAGCTTTCTTT. This translates into CASSDYLTGEAFF.

The chain is built from TRBV7-9 and TRBJ1-6, with D perhaps matching TRBD1 (6 bases). The CDR3 is 15 residues long. Trimming removed 1 base at V and 10 bases at J, with 14 bases between. Germline V CDR1 and CDR2: SEHNR, FQNEAQ (reference sequence). CDR3 DNA: TGTGCCAGCAGCTTAGGTTCAGGGGATAGATCACCCCTCCACTTT. Translating it yields CASSLGSGDRSPLHF.

The chain joins TRBV29-1 to TRBJ1-1; TRBD1 agrees at 8 bases. J was trimmed by 0 bases and V by 2 bases; bases with no gene match: 14. Per the germline V gene, CDR1 is SQVTM and CDR2 is ANQGSEA. The CDR3 runs 18 residues. The CDR3 DNA reads TGCAGCGTTGAAACTCGCCTGAGGACAGGGAGCATGAACACTGAAGCTTTCTTT. This encodes CSVETRLRTGSMNTEAFF.

The V and J genes are TRBV4-1 and TRBJ2-7, with a possible D match to TRBD1 (5 bases). CDR1 and CDR2 from the germline V gene are MGHRA and YSYEKL. V lost 0 bases, J lost 0 bases, and 12 bases lay in between. The CDR3 extends over 16 amino acids. CDR3 nucleotides: TGCGCCAGCAGCCAAGAGCCAGGGCCTAACTCCTACGAGCAGTACTTC. Translation gives CASSQEPGPNSYEQYF.

This clone has just a few counts. This chain joins TRBV5-1 and TRBJ1-2; D remains unclear. CDR3 length equals 16 residues. The V end was cut by 4 bases, the J end by 0 bases, with 16 bases between. The germline V gene has CDR1 SGHRS and CDR2 YFSETQ. CDR3 in amino acids: CASSPVTFSANYGYTF. The CDR3 coding sequence is TGCGCCAGCAGCCCCGTCACCTTTTCAGCTAACTATGGCTACACCTTC.

This clone appeared once. The rearrangement joins TRBV5-1 to TRBJ1-2, with TRBD1 as a possible D gene (5 bases). Trimming left V 0 bases short and J 3 bases short, with 9 bases between. CDR1 is SGHRS, CDR2 YFSETQ, per germline. The CDR3 is 14 amino acids. CDR3 in DNA: TGCGCCAGCAGCTTGGGGCAGGGCCACTATGGCTACACCTTC. It translates to CASSLGQGHYGYTF.

The gene calls are TRBV7-9 and TRBJ2-5; 9 nucleotides agree with TRBD1. Trimming cost V 6 bases and J 2 bases; bases outside gene matches: 13. The CDR3 covers 17 residues. The germline gives CDR1 SEHNR, CDR2 FQNEAQ (reference sequence). The CDR3 coding sequence is TGTGCCAGCAGAATTATTCCGACAGGGGGGGGACAAGAGACCCAGTACTTC. Encoded protein: CASRIIPTGGGQETQYF. The full variable domain, completed using reference TRBV7-9 and TRBJ2-5, is DTGVSQNPRHKITKRGQNVTFRCDPISEHNRLYWYRQTLGQGPEFLTYFQNEAQLEKSRLLSDRFSAERPKGSFSTLEIQRTEQGDSAMYLCASRIIPTGGGQETQYFGPGTRLLVL.

The chain combines TRBV13 with TRBJ2-5; 8 positions agree with TRBD1. From germline, CDR1 is PRHDT and CDR2 FYEKMQ (reference sequence). V lost 1 base, J lost 7 bases, and 8 bases stayed unmatched. CDR3 length equals 15 residues. The CDR3 sequence is CASSLARTGSGTQYF. In nucleotides, the CDR3 is TGTGCCAGCAGCTTAGCAAGGACAGGGAGCGGGACCCAGTACTTC.

V and J are TRBV4-1 and TRBJ1-4; 7 bases map to TRBD1. Germline CDR1 reads MGHRA; CDR2 reads YSYEKL. CDR3 size: 18 residues. The ends lost 1 base at V and 6 bases at J; junction bases unmatched: 14. CDR3 residues: CASSQGRDSGPAYEKLFF. CDR3 nucleotide sequence: TGCGCCAGCAGCCAAGGCCGGGACAGTGGGCCCGCTTATGAAAAACTGTTTTTT.

This chain links TRBV5-4 with TRBJ2-7; D may be TRBD1 (6 bases). The germline V and J ends were trimmed by 0 bases and 0 bases, with 13 bases remaining between them. CDR1 and CDR2 from the germline V gene are SGHNT and YYREEE (reference sequence). CDR3 length: 16 residues. The CDR3: CASSLATGSYSYEQYF. CDR3 DNA: TGTGCCAGCAGCTTGGCTACAGGGTCCTACTCCTACGAGCAGTACTTC. Looking up the rest from reference TRBV5-4 and TRBJ2-7 gives the full variable domain: ETGVTQSPTHLIKTRGQQVTLRCSSQSGHNTVSWYQQALGQGPQFIFQYYREEENGRGNFPPRFSGLQFPNYSSELNVNALELDDSALYLCASSLATGSYSYEQYFGPGTRLTVT.

The chain carries TRBV19 and TRBJ2-7, with 7 nucleotides matching TRBD1. Trimming removed 3 bases from V and 2 bases from J; junction bases left unmatched: 4. This CDR3 contains 14 residues. The germline gives CDR1 LNHDA, CDR2 SQIVND (reference sequence). CDR3 sequence reads: CASSIGQGAYEQYF. CDR3 sequence (DNA): TGTGCCAGTAGTATCGGGCAGGGGGCCTACGAGCAGTACTTC.

The gene calls are TRBV5-4 and TRBJ2-1; 7 positions match TRBD1. The CDR3 contains 15 residues. CDR1 is SGHNT, CDR2 YYREEE, per germline (reference sequence). J gave up 7 bases and V 4 bases, and 11 bases lay outside the gene matches. The CDR3 loop is CASSLQRGQWNEQFF. The CDR3 coding sequence is TGTGCCAGCAGCCTCCAGAGGGGGCAGTGGAATGAGCAGTTCTTC.

V usage is TRBV28 and J usage is TRBJ1-1; D unresolved. This CDR3 region has 12 residues. The V and J ends lost 2 bases and 6 bases respectively, with 7 bases between them. The germline CDR1 and CDR2 sequences are MDHEN and SYDVKM. CDR3 coding DNA: TGTGCCAGCAGTTTAGGCGGCTCTGAAGCTTTCTTT. This sequence encodes CASSLGGSEAFF.

This clone was seen only a few times. J is TRBJ2-5 and V is TRBV19; perhaps TRBD2 as D (5 bases). With 0 bases removed from V and 6 bases from J, the gap between germline ends came to 8 bases. Germline assignment: CDR1 LNHDA and CDR2 SQIVND (reference sequence). The CDR3 is 13 amino acids. The CDR3, as DNA: TGTGCCAGTAGTATAGAAAGGGAGCAGACCCAGTACTTC. It translates to CASSIEREQTQYF.

The chain is built from TRBV15 and TRBJ1-5, with TRBD1 matching 9 bases. The CDR3 length is 16 residues. CDR1 is LNHNV and CDR2 is YYDKDF in the germline V gene (reference sequence). Losses at the gene ends were 2 bases for V and 3 bases for J; bases not matched to a gene: 5. The CDR3 spells CATSRKTGGTNQPQHF. The CDR3 nucleotides are TGTGCCACCAGCAGAAAGACAGGGGGGACCAATCAGCCCCAGCATTTT.

This sequence joins TRBV7-3 and TRBJ2-2; D may be TRBD2 (6 bases). Trimming took off 5 bases at V and 4 bases at J, with 17 bases between the two ends. The germline V gene has CDR1 SGHTA and CDR2 FQGTGA. This CDR3 has 16 amino acids. CDR3 in amino acids: CASSPRASEFTGELFF. Here the CDR3 DNA reads TGTGCCAGCAGCCCCAGGGCTAGCGAGTTCACCGGGGAGCTGTTTTTT.

The chain uses TRBV6-5 and TRBJ2-7, with TRBD2 matching 11 bases. There are 16 residues in the CDR3. The V gene's germline CDR1 is MNHEY and CDR2 SVGAGI. The V segment lost 0 bases and the J segment 6 bases; nucleotides outside the gene matches: 7. The CDR3, as DNA: TGTGCCAGCAGTTACTCGCTAACTAGCGGGAGAGGCGAGCAGTACTTC. Amino acids: CASSYSLTSGRGEQYF.

The rearrangement links TRBV4-3 to TRBJ1-1, with 12 bases lining up with TRBD1. The germline CDR1 and CDR2 sequences are LGHNA and YSLEER. This CDR3 is 20 amino acids long. The V gene end was trimmed by 4 bases and the J gene end by 4 bases; junction bases not matched to a gene: 19. CDR3 sequence: CASSPGRDRGRRATITEAFF. Written as DNA, the CDR3 is TGCGCCAGCAGCCCCGGGCGGGACAGGGGGCGTCGTGCTACCATCACTGAAGCTTTCTTT.

The V call is TRBV4-3, the J call TRBJ2-7; a possible D gene is TRBD1 (5 bases). Germline assignment: CDR1 LGHNA and CDR2 YSLEER. V dropped 0 bases and J dropped 13 bases, with 19 bases sitting between them. The CDR3 is 14 residues long. The DNA for the CDR3 is TGCGCCAGCAGCCAAGATTCGGCAGGGAATCGTCATTACTTC. As protein: CASSQDSAGNRHYF.

The rearrangement joins TRBV5-1 to TRBJ2-7, with 7 positions matching TRBD2. The germline gives CDR1 SGHRS, CDR2 YFSETQ. The CDR3 covers 15 residues. V lost 1 base, J lost 1 base, and 5 bases stayed unmatched. The DNA of the CDR3 is TGCGCCAGCAGCTTGTCGGGGACTACATCCTACGAGCAGTACTTC. This sequence encodes CASSLSGTTSYEQYF.

This clone was seen only a few times. This chain links TRBV9 with TRBJ1-1; 9 bases align to TRBD1. The CDR3 runs 14 residues. Germline V gives CDR1 SGDLS, CDR2 YYNGEE. Trimming removed 3 bases from V and 3 bases from J; junction bases left unmatched: 3. The CDR3 sequence is CASSARTGDTEAFF. The CDR3 DNA reads TGTGCCAGCAGCGCCCGGACAGGGGACACTGAAGCTTTCTTT.

The J gene is TRBJ1-6, the V gene TRBV6-5, with TRBD1 matching 8 bases. CDR1 and CDR2 from the germline V gene are MNHEY and SVGAGI. CDR3 length: 13 residues. J was trimmed by 7 bases and V by 7 bases; bases with no gene match: 3. The CDR3 spells CASTRTGNSPLHF. DNA of the CDR3: TGTGCCAGCACCCGGACAGGGAATTCACCCCTCCACTTT.

The rearrangement uses TRBV25-1 and TRBJ1-1; 10 bases are a match to TRBD1. CDR3 length equals 17 residues. In germline, CDR1 is MGHDK, CDR2 SYGVNS. V shed 1 base, J shed 4 bases, and the junction held 9 bases outside the gene matches. The CDR3 sequence is CASSEFLGTGVITEAFF. In DNA form, the CDR3 reads TGTGCCAGCAGTGAATTCCTCGGGACAGGGGTTATCACTGAAGCTTTCTTT. The variable domain in full, with the rest retrieved from reference TRBV25-1 and TRBJ1-1, is EADIYQTPRYLVIGTGKKITLECSQTMGHDKMYWYQQDPGMELHLIHYSYGVNSTEKGDLSSESTVSRIRTEHFPLTLESARPSHTSQYLCASSEFLGTGVITEAFFGQGTRLTVV.